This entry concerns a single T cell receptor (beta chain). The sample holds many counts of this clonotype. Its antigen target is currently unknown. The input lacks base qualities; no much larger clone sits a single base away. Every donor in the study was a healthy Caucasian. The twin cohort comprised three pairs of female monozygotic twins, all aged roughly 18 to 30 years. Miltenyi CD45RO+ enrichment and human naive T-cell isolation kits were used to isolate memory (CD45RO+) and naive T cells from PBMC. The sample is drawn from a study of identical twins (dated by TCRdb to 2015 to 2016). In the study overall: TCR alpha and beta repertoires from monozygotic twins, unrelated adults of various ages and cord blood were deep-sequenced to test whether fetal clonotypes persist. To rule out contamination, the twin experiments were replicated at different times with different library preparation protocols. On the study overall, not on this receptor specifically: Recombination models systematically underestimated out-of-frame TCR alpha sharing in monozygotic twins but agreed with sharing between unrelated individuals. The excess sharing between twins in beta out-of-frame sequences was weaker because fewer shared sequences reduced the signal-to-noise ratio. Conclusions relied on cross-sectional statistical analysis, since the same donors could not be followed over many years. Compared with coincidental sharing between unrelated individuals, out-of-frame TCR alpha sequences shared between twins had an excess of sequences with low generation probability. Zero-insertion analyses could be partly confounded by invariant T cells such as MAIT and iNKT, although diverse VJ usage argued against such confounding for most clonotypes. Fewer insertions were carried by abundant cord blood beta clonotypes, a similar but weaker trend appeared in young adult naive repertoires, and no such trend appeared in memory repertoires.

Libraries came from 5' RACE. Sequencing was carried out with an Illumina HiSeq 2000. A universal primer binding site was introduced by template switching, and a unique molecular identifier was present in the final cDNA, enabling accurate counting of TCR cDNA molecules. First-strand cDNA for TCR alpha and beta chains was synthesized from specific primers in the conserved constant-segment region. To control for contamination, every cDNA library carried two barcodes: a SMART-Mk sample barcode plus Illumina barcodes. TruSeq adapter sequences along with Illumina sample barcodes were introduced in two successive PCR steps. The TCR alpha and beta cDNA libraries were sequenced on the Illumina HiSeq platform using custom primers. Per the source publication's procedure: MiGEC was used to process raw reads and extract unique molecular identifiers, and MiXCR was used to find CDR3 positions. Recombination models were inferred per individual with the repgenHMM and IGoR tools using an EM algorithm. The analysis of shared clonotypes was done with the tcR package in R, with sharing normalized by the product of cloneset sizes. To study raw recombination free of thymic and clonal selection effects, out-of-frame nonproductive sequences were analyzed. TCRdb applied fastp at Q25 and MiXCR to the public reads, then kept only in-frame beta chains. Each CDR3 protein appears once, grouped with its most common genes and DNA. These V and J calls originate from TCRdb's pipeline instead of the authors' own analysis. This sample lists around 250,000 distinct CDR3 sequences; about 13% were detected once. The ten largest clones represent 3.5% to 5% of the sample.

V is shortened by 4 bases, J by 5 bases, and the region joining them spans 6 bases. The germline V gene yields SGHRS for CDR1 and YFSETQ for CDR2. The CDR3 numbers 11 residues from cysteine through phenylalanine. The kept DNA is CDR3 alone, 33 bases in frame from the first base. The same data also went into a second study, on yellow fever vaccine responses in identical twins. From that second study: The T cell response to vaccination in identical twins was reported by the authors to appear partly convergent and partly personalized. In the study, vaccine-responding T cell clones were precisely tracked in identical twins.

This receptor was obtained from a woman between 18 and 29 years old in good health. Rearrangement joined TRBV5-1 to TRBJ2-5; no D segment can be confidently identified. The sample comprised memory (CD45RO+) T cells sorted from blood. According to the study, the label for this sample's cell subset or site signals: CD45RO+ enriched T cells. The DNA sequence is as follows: TGCGCCAGCAGCCACGCGGAGACCCAGTACTTC. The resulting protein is CASSHAETQYF.